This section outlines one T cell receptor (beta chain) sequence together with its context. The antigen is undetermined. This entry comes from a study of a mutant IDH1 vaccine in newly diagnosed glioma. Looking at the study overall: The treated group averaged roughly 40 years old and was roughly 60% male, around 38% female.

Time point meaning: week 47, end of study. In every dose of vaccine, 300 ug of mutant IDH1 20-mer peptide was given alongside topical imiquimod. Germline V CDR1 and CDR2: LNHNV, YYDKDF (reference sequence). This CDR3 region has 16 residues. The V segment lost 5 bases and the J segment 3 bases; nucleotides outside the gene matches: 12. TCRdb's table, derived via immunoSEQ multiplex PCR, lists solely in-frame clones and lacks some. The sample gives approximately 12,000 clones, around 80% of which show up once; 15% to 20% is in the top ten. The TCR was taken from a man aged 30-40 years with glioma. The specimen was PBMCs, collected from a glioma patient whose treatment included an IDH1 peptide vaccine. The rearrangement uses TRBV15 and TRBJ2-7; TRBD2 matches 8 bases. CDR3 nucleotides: TGTGCCACCAGCCCTGAGGGCACTAGCGGAGACTACGAGCAGTACTTC. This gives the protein CATSPEGTSGDYEQYF.